Described below is a single T cell receptor (beta chain) sequence and its context. Its antigen is currently unknown. The data belong to a study of graft-versus-host responses after intestinal transplantation. About the research overall: Recipients received multivisceral, liver-intestinal, or isolated intestinal transplants. Each recipient received anti-thymocyte globulin induction, then tacrolimus and steroids for approximately 3 years. The study, taken as a whole, reports: With peak circulating GvH clone levels came an association with early post-transplant HvG declines. Recipient marrow held GvH clones, some first seen in ileum or blood.

Germline CDR1 WNHNN, CDR2 SYGVQD (reference sequence). The V segment lost 7 bases and the J segment 2 bases; nucleotides outside the gene matches: 9. CDR3 size: 15 residues. Some clones are missing from TCRdb's copy, which holds only in-frame ones; the method was immunoSEQ multiplex PCR. The data show 45,000 to 55,000 clones, under 95% seen once. The V gene is TRBV10-1, the J gene TRBJ1-2, with 8 bases identical to TRBD1. The clonotype was recovered from a human patient who received an intestinal transplant, so some T cells may come from the graft donor. Sequencing used PBMCs, obtained around 95 weeks after intestinal transplant. The CDR3 sequence: CASKITRGPNYGYTF. CDR3 bases: TGCGCCAGCAAAATAACCAGGGGGCCCAACTATGGCTACACCTTC.